The T cell receptor (beta chain) under discussion was sequenced for a study of T cells expressing NK-cell markers. To note about this clonotype: Its antigen remains unknown.

Whole-study results and caveats: In four donors, these clonotypes also led the CD3+CD56-NKG2C+ fraction. Expanded NKG2C+ T cell clones had unclear HCMV specificity.

The length of the CDR3 is 16 residues. TCRdb re-analyzed the 5' RACE reads; it lists each CDR3 protein once, without DNA. The listing contains roughly 390,000 distinct CDR3 sequences. This sequence originates from a woman aged 45-59 years in good health. Sequencing was carried out using blood T cells: a sorted CD56 or NKG2C T cell subset, CD4+ or CD8+ T cells, or bulk PBMC T cells (not recorded which). The V and J genes are TRBV12-3 or TRBV12-4 and TRBJ2-3. CDR3 protein: CASSLALLLSTDTQYF.